Reported below is one T cell receptor (beta chain). The antigen it recognizes is unknown. Nothing much larger sits one base from this clone, and base qualities are not available. The sample belongs to a study of beta chain features in type 1 diabetes listed by TCRdb under 2018. In terms of the full investigation: Mean age, gender distribution, total cell number and subset yield were not different between patients and healthy donors. A total of about 110,000,000 sorted cells were examined across all samples, and a strong correlation was observed between cell number per subset and RNA yield. Regulatory and stem cell-like memory subsets were obtained from only 8 patients and roughly 8 healthy donors, while naive and central memory subsets were obtained from all 30 or so donors. In the study, TCRB repertoires of sorted circulating CD4+ T cell subsets from recently diagnosed type 1 diabetes patients were compared with those of matched healthy donors. The paper as a whole reports these results and caveats: Type 1 diabetes patients showed a moderate but significant shortening of TCRB CDR3 length in all four CD4+ subsets. PCR may preferentially amplify shorter templates, but because patient and control samples were amplified and corrected together, any resulting skew would affect both groups equally. Because cDNA was sequenced instead of genomic DNA, activated cells with high expression could be over-represented, although the groups did not differ in activation or CD3 levels. Naive, central memory and regulatory TCRB repertoires appeared more similar among patients than among healthy donors. Because small numbers of individuals were included in the HLA sub-analyses, any influence of HLA type on TCRB rearrangement was left unresolved. At VDJ recombination sites, patients with type 1 diabetes made fewer insertions and deleted more nucleotides, a pattern implying thymic rearrangement abnormalities.

Inclusive of the bounding cysteine and phenylalanine, the CDR3 is 16 residues long. The only DNA kept is the CDR3, 48 bases in frame from the first base. From each donor, a single peripheral blood sample of approximately 120 mL on average was drawn into heparinised tubes. A BD FACSAria II and a panel including CD45RO, CCR7, CD25, CD127, CD95 and CD27 were used to sort naive, central memory, regulatory and stem cell-like memory CD4+ T cells. Every sorted population had a purity above 98%. Right away, PBMCs were isolated by Lymphoprep density gradient centrifugation and were stained directly, with no culture step. To minimize batch effects, samples were stained and sorted in pairs, one healthy donor with one patient per experiment. The entire amount of isolated RNA was reverse transcribed using the High Capacity cDNA Reverse Transcription Kit, so the sequenced TCRB transcripts were expressed ones. Deep immunoSEQ sequencing was applied to naive, central memory and regulatory T cell samples, giving an average of approximately 4 million total reads per sample. After sorted cells were lysed in RLT buffer, RNA was extracted with DNase-treated RNeasy Micro or Mini kits, with the choice depending on cell number. To prevent cross-contamination, each cell subset was processed individually, whereas patient and healthy donor samples were processed jointly. TCRB sequences were amplified from cDNA with the immunoSEQ multiplex PCR, producing 87-bp fragments spanning the CDR3 region. Sequencing of the amplicons was performed on the Illumina HiSeq platform. As for the original processing: Synthetic template baselines were used to correct PCR bias computationally, reads within Hamming distance 2 were collapsed, and singletons that could not be merged were discarded. Reads were aligned to IMGT to assign V, D and J genes, CDR3 length, and insertions or deletions at six rearrangement sites. Within each subset, clonotype counts were normalized to sorted cell number, and only after that were true diversity and Gini coefficients computed with the tcR R package. The overlap coefficient, calculated on TCRB nucleotide sequences, was used to measure repertoire sharing. Out-of-frame TCRB sequences from naive cells were analyzed to stand in for the pre-selection repertoire. TCRdb mirrors the immuneACCESS table, restricted to in-frame sequences. Some clones are absent from its copies; in checked studies, under half trace to an unresolved V gene, and the reason for the others is unknown. The V and J calls and clone size are taken from that table; D and trimming were inferred from the DNA. The sample records hundreds of thousands of clones, 25% to 35% of which are singletons. Jointly, the top ten make up around 0.065% of the sample.

Rearrangement joined TRBV1 to TRBJ2-7; the DNA was not used to check the table's D call, TRBD2. TRBV1 constitutes a pseudogene. The receptor was isolated from a young man in good health. Sequenced input: naive CD4+ T cells from blood. The cell subset or site label, read with the paper, signifies: true naive CD4+ T cells. The CDR3 protein sequence reads: CTSSLLSGRDSYEQYF. The DNA reads as follows: TGCACCAGCAGCCTCCTTAGCGGGAGGGATTCCTACGAGCAGTACTTC.